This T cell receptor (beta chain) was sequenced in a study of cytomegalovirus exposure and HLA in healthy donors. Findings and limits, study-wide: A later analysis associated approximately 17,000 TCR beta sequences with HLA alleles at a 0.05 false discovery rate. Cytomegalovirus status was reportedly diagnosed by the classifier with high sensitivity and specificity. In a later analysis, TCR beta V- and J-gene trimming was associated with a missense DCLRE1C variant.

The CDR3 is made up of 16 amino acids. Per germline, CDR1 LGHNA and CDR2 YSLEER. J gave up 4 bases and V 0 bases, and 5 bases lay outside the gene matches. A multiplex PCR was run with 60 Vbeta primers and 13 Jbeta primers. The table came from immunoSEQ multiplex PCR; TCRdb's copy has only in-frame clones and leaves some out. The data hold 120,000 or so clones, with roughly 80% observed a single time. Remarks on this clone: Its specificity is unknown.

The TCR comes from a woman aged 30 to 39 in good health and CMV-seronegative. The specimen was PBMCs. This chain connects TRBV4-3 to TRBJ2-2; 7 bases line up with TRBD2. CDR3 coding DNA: TGCGCCAGCAGCCAAGATCGAGGGAGGGCCACCGGGGAGCTGTTTTTT. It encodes CASSQDRGRATGELFF.